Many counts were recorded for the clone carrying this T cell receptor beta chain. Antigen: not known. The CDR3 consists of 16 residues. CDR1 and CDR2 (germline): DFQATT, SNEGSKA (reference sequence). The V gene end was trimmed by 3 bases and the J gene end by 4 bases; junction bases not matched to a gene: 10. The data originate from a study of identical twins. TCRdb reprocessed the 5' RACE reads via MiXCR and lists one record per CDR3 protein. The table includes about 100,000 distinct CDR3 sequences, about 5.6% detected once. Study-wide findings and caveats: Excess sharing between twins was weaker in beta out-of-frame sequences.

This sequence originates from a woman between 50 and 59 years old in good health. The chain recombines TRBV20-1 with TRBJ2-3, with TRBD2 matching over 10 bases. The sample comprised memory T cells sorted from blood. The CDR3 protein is CSASGLAGATADTQYF. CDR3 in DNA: TGCAGTGCTAGCGGGCTAGCGGGAGCGACGGCAGATACGCAGTATTTT.